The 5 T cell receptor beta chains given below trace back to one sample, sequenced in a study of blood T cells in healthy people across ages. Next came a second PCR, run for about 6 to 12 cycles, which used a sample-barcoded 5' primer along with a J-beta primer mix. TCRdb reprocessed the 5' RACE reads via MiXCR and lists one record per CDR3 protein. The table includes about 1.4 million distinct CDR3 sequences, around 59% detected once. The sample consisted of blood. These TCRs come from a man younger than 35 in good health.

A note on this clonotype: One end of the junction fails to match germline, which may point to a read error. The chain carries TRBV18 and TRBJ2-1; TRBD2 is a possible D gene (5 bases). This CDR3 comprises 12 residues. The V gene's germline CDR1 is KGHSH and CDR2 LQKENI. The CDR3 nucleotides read TGTGCCAGCGCACCCGTGAGGGATGAGCAGTTCTTC. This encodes CASAPVRDEQFF. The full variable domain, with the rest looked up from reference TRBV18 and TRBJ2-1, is NAGVMQNPRHLVRRRGQEARLRCSPMKGHSHVYWYRQLPEEGLKFMVYLQKENIIDESGMPKERFSAEFPKEGPSILRIQQVVRGDSAAYFCASAPVRDEQFFGPGTRLTVL.

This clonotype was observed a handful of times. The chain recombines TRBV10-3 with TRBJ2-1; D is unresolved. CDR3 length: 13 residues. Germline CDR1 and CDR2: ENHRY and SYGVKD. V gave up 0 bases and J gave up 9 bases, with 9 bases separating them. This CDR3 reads CAISESWFAEQFF. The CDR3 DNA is TGTGCCATCAGTGAGTCGTGGTTTGCTGAGCAGTTCTTC.

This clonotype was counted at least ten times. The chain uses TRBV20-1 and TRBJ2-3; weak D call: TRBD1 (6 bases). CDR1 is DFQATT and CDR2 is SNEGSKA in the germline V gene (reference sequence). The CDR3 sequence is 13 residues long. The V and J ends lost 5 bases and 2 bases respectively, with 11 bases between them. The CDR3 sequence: CSAPRQDTDTQYF. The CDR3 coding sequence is TGCAGTGCTCCCCGACAGGACACAGATACGCAGTATTTT.

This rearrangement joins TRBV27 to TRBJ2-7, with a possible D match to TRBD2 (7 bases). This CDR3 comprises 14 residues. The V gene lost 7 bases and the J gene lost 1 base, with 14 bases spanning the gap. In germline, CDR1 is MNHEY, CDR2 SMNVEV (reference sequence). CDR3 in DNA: TGTGCCAGCACGTCCGGGGGGCCGTCCTACGAGCAGTACTTC. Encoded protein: CASTSGGPSYEQYF.

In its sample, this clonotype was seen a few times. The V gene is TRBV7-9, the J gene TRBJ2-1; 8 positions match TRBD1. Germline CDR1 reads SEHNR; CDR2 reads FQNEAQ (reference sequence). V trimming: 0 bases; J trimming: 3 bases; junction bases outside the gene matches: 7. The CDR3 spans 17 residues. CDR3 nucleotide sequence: TGTGCCAGCAGCTTAGCAGTCGGGACAGGCCTCTACAATGAGCAGTTCTTC. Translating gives CASSLAVGTGLYNEQFF.